The T cell receptor beta chain described here comes from a study of regulatory T cells in long-lasting Graves disease. On the study more broadly: Positivity for TSH receptor antibodies plus over 5 years of antithyroid drugs meant persistent Graves' disease.

Building the TCR beta libraries relied on iRepertoire HTBI primers, and CDR3 regions underwent Arm-PCR. TCRdb itself ran the multiplex PCR reads through MiXCR, one entry per CDR3 protein. This table has over 350,000 distinct CDR3 sequences, 20% to 25% appearing once. This clonotype has a handful of counts. What it recognizes is unknown. General study findings and limits: TCR diversity was lower in persistent Graves' patients (versus newly diagnosed ones).

Time point reported: persistent/refractory GD, antithyroid drugs over 5 years with positive TRAb. From RNA extracted from PBMCs, the TCR library was made. Guidelines of the American Thyroid Association were used to diagnose Graves' disease. The source material was peripheral blood mononuclear cells (PBMCs), sampled when the disease was refractory, from a patient treated with antithyroid drugs. The sequence came from a female donor with Graves disease.

Written as DNA, the CDR3 is TGCGCCAGCAGCTTGGCCAAGGGACTCCGATCTGGGGCCAACGTCCTGACTTTC. Protein: CASSLAKGLRSGANVLTF. The chain links TRBV5-1 to TRBJ2-6; TRBD2 might be the D (6 bases). CDR1 is SGHRS, CDR2 YFSETQ, per germline. The V end lost 0 bases, the J end lost 1 base, and 14 bases lay between the germline ends. The CDR3 totals 18 residues.